The entry that follows covers one T cell receptor beta chain sequence. The target antigen is unknown. Method: immunoSEQ multiplex PCR; TCRdb's copy keeps in-frame clones and lacks some. The sample has over 200,000 clones; 79% are singletons. The TCR beta libraries used approximately 2 micrograms of genomic DNA that came from cryopreserved PBMCs. The CDR3 spans 14 residues. Germline loops: CDR1 WSHSY, CDR2 SAAADI. V was clipped by 2 bases and J by 4 bases; unmatched bases: 4. The data were taken from a study of cytotoxic CD8 clonotypes in ibrutinib-treated CLL. Study background: Patients attained some 25 partial and 2 complete responses; at median around 68 months, approximately 15 remained remitted while approximately twelve progressed.

Study-wide points: Pretreatment clonality was elevated relative to age-matched healthy donors and paralleled circulating CD8+ T-cell counts.

The chain employs TRBV10-2 and TRBJ1-1; 7 positions agree with TRBD1. Sequences were derived from PBMCs, sampled after 12 months of ibrutinib treatment. This receptor was identified in a human donor with chronic lymphocytic leukemia. CDR3 residues: CASSERQGSTEAFF. The CDR3, as DNA: TGCGCCAGCAGTGAGCGACAGGGTAGCACTGAAGCTTTCTTT.